These T cell receptor beta chains were read from a single sample in a study of graft-versus-host responses after intestinal transplantation. Assay: immunoSEQ multiplex PCR; the TCRdb copy retains only in-frame clones and omits some. The sample has tens of thousands of clones, roughly 92% seen once; the top ten hold less than 0.4%. These receptors have no identified antigens. Specimen: unstimulated CD4+ T cells sorted from spleen or lymph node cells, collected before intestinal transplant. These receptors were taken from a human donor who received an intestinal transplant. CDR3s include the opening cysteine and the closing phenylalanine or tryptophan. A D gene is named only where the DNA matches it firmly. Clone size is given for some rows only: seen once, a few or many times, or a class if the clone is expanded.

CDR3 DNA: TGTGCCAGCAGCCTTAGCGGGAGAGTTGGGTTGGGGGAGACCCAGTACTTC; CDR3 protein: CASSLSGRVGLGETQYF; clone size: NA; J gene: TRBJ2-5; V gene: TRBV5-4; D gene: TRBD2
CDR3 DNA: TGTGCCAGTAATCCGGACAGCAATCAGCCCCAGCATTTT; CDR3 protein: CASNPDSNQPQHF; clone size: NA; J gene: TRBJ1-5; V gene: TRBV19; D gene: NA
CDR3 DNA: TGTGCCAGCAAAATGGGATCCTTAGATGGCTACACCTTC; CDR3 protein: CASKMGSLDGYTF; clone size: NA; J gene: TRBJ1-2; V gene: TRBV4-2; D gene: NA
CDR3 DNA: TGTGCCAGCAGCTTCTGGGGGGACAGTCAAGAGACCCAGTACTTC; CDR3 protein: CASSFWGDSQETQYF; clone size: NA; J gene: TRBJ2-5; V gene: TRBV2; D gene: NA
CDR3 DNA: TGTGCCAGCAGTTTATACGGGGGCCCGGCCTACGAGCAGTACTTC; CDR3 protein: CASSLYGGPAYEQYF; clone size: NA; J gene: TRBJ2-7; V gene: TRBV28; D gene: NA
CDR3 DNA: TGCGCCAGCAGCTTGGATCTGACAGGGGTCACTGAAGCTTTCTTT; CDR3 protein: CASSLDLTGVTEAFF; clone size: NA; J gene: TRBJ1-1; V gene: TRBV5-1; D gene: TRBD1
CDR3 DNA: TGTGCCAGCAGGGACACCAGCTCCTACGAGCAGTACTTC; CDR3 protein: CASRDTSSYEQYF; clone size: NA; J gene: TRBJ2-7; V gene: TRBV2; D gene: NA
CDR3 DNA: TGTGCCAGCAGTTTCTCTATAGGCAGATTCTACGAGCAGTACTTC; CDR3 protein: CASSFSIGRFYEQYF; clone size: NA; J gene: TRBJ2-7; V gene: TRBV28; D gene: NA
CDR3 DNA: TGTGCCAGCAGATCCAGGCGGGGGCAGTACAATGAGCAGTTCTTC; CDR3 protein: CASRSRRGQYNEQFF; clone size: NA; J gene: TRBJ2-1; V gene: TRBV6-1; D gene: NA
CDR3 DNA: TGTGCCAGCAGCTCCCCAAGGTGGGAAGGCCAAGAGACCCAGTACTTC; CDR3 protein: CASSSPRWEGQETQYF; clone size: NA; J gene: TRBJ2-5; V gene: TRBV7-3; D gene: NA
CDR3 DNA: TGTGCCAGCAGTTACAAGGGGAGGGGCGCGGACACTGAAGCTTTCTTT; CDR3 protein: CASSYKGRGADTEAFF; clone size: NA; J gene: TRBJ1-1; V gene: TRBV6-5; D gene: NA
CDR3 DNA: TGTGCCAGTAGGGGGGTAGCCAAAAACATTCAGTACTTC; CDR3 protein: CASRGVAKNIQYF; clone size: NA; J gene: TRBJ2-4; V gene: TRBV19; D gene: NA
CDR3 DNA: TGCGCCAGCAGTGGGGGCCGTCATAATTCACCCCTCCACTTT; CDR3 protein: CASSGGRHNSPLHF; clone size: NA; J gene: TRBJ1-6; V gene: TRBV5-1; D gene: NA
CDR3 DNA: TGCGCCAGCAGCCAAGAATCTAGCAATCAGCCCCAGCATTTT; CDR3 protein: CASSQESSNQPQHF; clone size: NA; J gene: TRBJ1-5; V gene: TRBV4-1; D gene: NA
CDR3 DNA: TGTGCCAGCAGCTTGGTTGGACAGCTTAACACTGAAGCTTTCTTT; CDR3 protein: CASSLVGQLNTEAFF; clone size: NA; J gene: TRBJ1-1; V gene: TRBV5-4; D gene: NA
CDR3 DNA: TGTGCCACCCCGACCCGAAATCAGCCCCAGCATTTT; CDR3 protein: CATPTRNQPQHF; clone size: NA; J gene: TRBJ1-5; V gene: TRBV28; D gene: NA
CDR3 DNA: TGCGCCAGCAGCTTGGATCATCTAGCGGCCTCCTACGAGCAGTACTTC; CDR3 protein: CASSLDHLAASYEQYF; clone size: NA; J gene: TRBJ2-7; V gene: TRBV5-1; D gene: TRBD2
CDR3 DNA: TGTGCCAGCAGACAGGAAACCCGCAACACTGAAGCTTTCTTT; CDR3 protein: CASRQETRNTEAFF; clone size: NA; J gene: TRBJ1-1; V gene: TRBV6-6; D gene: NA
CDR3 DNA: TGTGCCAGCAGTTCGACACAGGGGGATGGTGGCACTGAAGCTTTCTTT; CDR3 protein: CASSSTQGDGGTEAFF; clone size: NA; J gene: TRBJ1-1; V gene: TRBV28; D gene: TRBD1
CDR3 DNA: TGTGCCAGCACCAAAAAAGGGGACAGGCTCTACGAGCAGTACTTC; CDR3 protein: CASTKKGDRLYEQYF; clone size: NA; J gene: TRBJ2-7; V gene: TRBV6-1; D gene: TRBD1
CDR3 DNA: TGCGCCAGCAGTAACTCCGGGAGGAATTCACCCCTCCACTTT; CDR3 protein: CASSNSGRNSPLHF; clone size: NA; J gene: TRBJ1-6; V gene: TRBV10-2; D gene: NA
CDR3 DNA: TGTGCCAGTAGTATCCAGGGGCCTAACTATGGCTACACCTTC; CDR3 protein: CASSIQGPNYGYTF; clone size: NA; J gene: TRBJ1-2; V gene: TRBV19; D gene: NA
CDR3 DNA: TGTGCCAGCAGTGTGGCCAGCAGAAACTCCTACGAGCAGTACTTC; CDR3 protein: CASSVASRNSYEQYF; clone size: NA; J gene: TRBJ2-7; V gene: TRBV6-1; D gene: NA
CDR3 DNA: TGTGCCAGCAGTTTACGGCGTCTAGCGGGAGGGCCTTCGCGGGAGCAGTACTTC; CDR3 protein: CASSLRRLAGGPSREQYF; clone size: NA; J gene: TRBJ2-7; V gene: TRBV28; D gene: TRBD2
CDR3 DNA: TGTGCCAGTAACCTAGACAGGGGCTTCTATGGCTACACCTTC; CDR3 protein: CASNLDRGFYGYTF; clone size: NA; J gene: TRBJ1-2; V gene: TRBV19; D gene: TRBD1
CDR3 DNA: TGTGCCAGCAGTTTTTTCGGGACAGGGAATCAGCCCCAGCATTTT; CDR3 protein: CASSFFGTGNQPQHF; clone size: NA; J gene: TRBJ1-5; V gene: TRBV27; D gene: TRBD1
CDR3 DNA: TGTGCCAGCAGTTCGGGGACTAGTTCCTACGAGCAGTACTTC; CDR3 protein: CASSSGTSSYEQYF; clone size: NA; J gene: TRBJ2-7; V gene: TRBV28; D gene: TRBD2
CDR3 DNA: TGTGCCAGCAGTTTATTTGGGAGGAGAGCTTACAATGAGCAGTTCTTC; CDR3 protein: CASSLFGRRAYNEQFF; clone size: once; J gene: TRBJ2-1; V gene: TRBV27; D gene: NA
CDR3 DNA: TGCAGCGTTGGACAGGGAACTGGAAACACCATATATTTT; CDR3 protein: CSVGQGTGNTIYF; clone size: once; J gene: TRBJ1-3; V gene: TRBV29-1; D gene: TRBD1
CDR3 DNA: TGTGCCAGCAGCGGAGCGGGAGGGAGTTACGAGCAGTACTTC; CDR3 protein: CASSGAGGSYEQYF; clone size: NA; J gene: TRBJ2-7; V gene: TRBV9; D gene: TRBD2
CDR3 DNA: TGTGCCATCAGTGACAACAGAGGGAACTCCTACGAGCAGTACTTC; CDR3 protein: CAISDNRGNSYEQYF; clone size: once; J gene: TRBJ2-7; V gene: TRBV10-3; D gene: NA
CDR3 DNA: TGCGCCAGCAGCCAAAGGGGGACATCCTCTGGAAACACCATATATTTT; CDR3 protein: CASSQRGTSSGNTIYF; clone size: NA; J gene: TRBJ1-3; V gene: TRBV4-1; D gene: NA
CDR3 DNA: TGTGCCAGCTCACGAGGACCGAGAACCTACGAGCAGTACTTC; CDR3 protein: CASSRGPRTYEQYF; clone size: NA; J gene: TRBJ2-7; V gene: TRBV18; D gene: NA
CDR3 DNA: TGTGCCAGCGTCGGACAGTTGAACACTGAAGCTTTCTTT; CDR3 protein: CASVGQLNTEAFF; clone size: once; J gene: TRBJ1-1; V gene: TRBV2; D gene: NA
CDR3 DNA: TGTGCCAGCAGTTACGGTAGAGCCTACGAGCAGTACTTC; CDR3 protein: CASSYGRAYEQYF; clone size: NA; J gene: TRBJ2-7; V gene: TRBV6-6; D gene: NA
CDR3 DNA: TGTGCCAGTAGTATAATCGGGGGAGTGTCCTACAATGAGCAGTTCTTC; CDR3 protein: CASSIIGGVSYNEQFF; clone size: once; J gene: TRBJ2-1; V gene: TRBV19; D gene: NA
CDR3 DNA: TGTGCCAGCAGTTTGGACAGGGAAGGCACAGATACGCAGTATTTT; CDR3 protein: CASSLDREGTDTQYF; clone size: NA; J gene: TRBJ2-3; V gene: TRBV27; D gene: TRBD1
CDR3 DNA: TGTGCCTGGATATGGAGACAGGGGAACACCGGGGAGCTGTTTTTT; CDR3 protein: CAWIWRQGNTGELFF; clone size: NA; J gene: TRBJ2-2; V gene: TRBV30; D gene: TRBD1
CDR3 DNA: TGTGCCAGCAGTTCTTGGACAGGGTTGACAGATACGCAGTATTTT; CDR3 protein: CASSSWTGLTDTQYF; clone size: NA; J gene: TRBJ2-3; V gene: TRBV28; D gene: TRBD1
CDR3 DNA: TGCGCCAGCAGCTTGGCCCCGGGACAGATGGAGACCCAGTACTTC; CDR3 protein: CASSLAPGQMETQYF; clone size: NA; J gene: TRBJ2-5; V gene: TRBV5-1; D gene: TRBD1